This paragraph reports one T cell receptor beta chain. This sample is drawn from a study of blood T cell repertoires in COVID-19. Study context: Acute-phase and convalescent COVID-19 samples originated in the United States, Italy and Spain.

CDR3 length: 16 residues. Using immunoSEQ multiplex PCR, the repertoire was profiled, and TCRdb retains in-frame clones only, with some absent. Among a few hundred thousand clones listed, approximately 82% were seen once. Sequencing was carried out using peripheral blood. The chain employs TRBV21-1 and TRBJ2-7; TRBD1, the table's D call, lacks a check against the DNA. TRBV21-1 is described as a pseudogene. The TCR was taken from a woman aged 45-60 years with acute or convalescent COVID-19. The CDR3 loop reads CASSPRTGVRSYEQYV. The CDR3 DNA sequence: TGTGCCAGCAGCCCACGGACAGGGGTTAGATCCTACGAGCAGTACGTC.